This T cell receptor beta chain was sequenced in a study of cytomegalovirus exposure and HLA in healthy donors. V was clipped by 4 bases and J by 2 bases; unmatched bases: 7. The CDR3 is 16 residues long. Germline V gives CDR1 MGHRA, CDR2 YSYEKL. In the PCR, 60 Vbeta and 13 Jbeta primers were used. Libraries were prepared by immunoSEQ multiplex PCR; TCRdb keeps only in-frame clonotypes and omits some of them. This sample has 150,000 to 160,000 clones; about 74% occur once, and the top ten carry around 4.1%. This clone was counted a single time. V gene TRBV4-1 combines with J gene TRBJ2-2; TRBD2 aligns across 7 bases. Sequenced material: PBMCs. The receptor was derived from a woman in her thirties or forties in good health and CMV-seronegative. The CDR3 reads CASSLRGAGNTGELFF. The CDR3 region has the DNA TGCGCCAGCAGCCTACGGGGAGCGGGAAACACCGGGGAGCTGTTTTTT.